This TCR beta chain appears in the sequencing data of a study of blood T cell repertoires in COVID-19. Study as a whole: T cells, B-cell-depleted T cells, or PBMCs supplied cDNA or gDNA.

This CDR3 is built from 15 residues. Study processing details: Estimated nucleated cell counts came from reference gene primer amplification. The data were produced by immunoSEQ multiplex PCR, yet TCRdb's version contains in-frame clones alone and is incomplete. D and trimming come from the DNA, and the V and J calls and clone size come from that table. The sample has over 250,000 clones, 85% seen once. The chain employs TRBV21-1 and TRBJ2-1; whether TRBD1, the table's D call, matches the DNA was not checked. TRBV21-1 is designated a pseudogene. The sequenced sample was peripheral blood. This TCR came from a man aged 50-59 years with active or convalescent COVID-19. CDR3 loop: CASSKADRCLGEQFF. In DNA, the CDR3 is TGTGCCAGCAGCAAAGCTGACAGATGCCTGGGTGAGCAGTTCTTC.